This TCR beta chain comes out of a study of T cells after yellow fever vaccination. General observations from the study: The appearance of a small share of clonotypes in both CD4 and CD8 compartments was observed.

This clonotype was picked up a small number of times. What it recognizes is unknown. A process of 5'RACE template switching, which added a universal primer site and UMIs, was used to make TCR cDNA. MiXCR was run by TCRdb on the 5' RACE reads, yielding one entry per CDR3 protein. The profile shows more than 350,000 distinct CDR3 sequences, 11% of them singletons. The CDR3 runs to 14 residues. Trimming shortened V by 8 bases and J by 4 bases, and 16 bases separated the two germline ends. Looked up from germline, CDR1 is LNHNV and CDR2 is YYDKDF (reference sequence). This TCR derives from a young man who received the YFV17D yellow fever vaccine. V gene TRBV15 combines with J gene TRBJ2-3, with D possibly being TRBD2 (5 bases). The sample consisted of PBMCs, taken on the day of the first yellow fever vaccination. The CDR3 coding sequence is TGTGCCACCTCTCCTAGGAAGGAGGCAGATACGCAGTATTTT. The encoded protein is CATSPRKEADTQYF.